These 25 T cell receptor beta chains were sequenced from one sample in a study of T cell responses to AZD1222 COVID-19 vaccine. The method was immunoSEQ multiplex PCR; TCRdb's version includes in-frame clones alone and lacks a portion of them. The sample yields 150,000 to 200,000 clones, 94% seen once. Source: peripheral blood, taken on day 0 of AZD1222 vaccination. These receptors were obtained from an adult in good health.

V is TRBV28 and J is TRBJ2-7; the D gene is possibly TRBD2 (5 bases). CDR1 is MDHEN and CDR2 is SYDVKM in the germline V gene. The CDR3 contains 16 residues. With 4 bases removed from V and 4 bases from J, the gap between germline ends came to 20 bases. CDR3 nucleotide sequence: TGTGCCAGCAGTTCCCCGGCTGGCGGGTTGGATTACGAGCAGTACTTC. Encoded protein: CASSSPAGGLDYEQYF.

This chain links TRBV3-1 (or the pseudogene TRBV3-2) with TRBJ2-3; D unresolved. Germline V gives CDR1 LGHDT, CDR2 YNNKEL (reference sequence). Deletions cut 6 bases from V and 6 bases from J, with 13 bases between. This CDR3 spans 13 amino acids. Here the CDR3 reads CASRDLAIDTQYF. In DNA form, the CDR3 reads TGTGCCAGCAGGGACCTGGCGATCGATACGCAGTATTTT.

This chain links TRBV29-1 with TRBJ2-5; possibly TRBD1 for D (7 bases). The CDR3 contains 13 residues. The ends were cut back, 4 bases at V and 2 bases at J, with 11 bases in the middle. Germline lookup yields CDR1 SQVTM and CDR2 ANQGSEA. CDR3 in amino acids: CSVASGGQETQYF. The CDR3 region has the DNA TGCAGCGTTGCCTCAGGGGGGCAAGAGACCCAGTACTTC.

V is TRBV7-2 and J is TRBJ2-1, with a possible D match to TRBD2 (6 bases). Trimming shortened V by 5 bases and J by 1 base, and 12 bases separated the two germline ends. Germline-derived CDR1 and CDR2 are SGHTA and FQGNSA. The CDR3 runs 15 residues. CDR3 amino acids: CASSQISGSYNEQFF. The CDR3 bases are TGTGCCAGCAGCCAAATAAGCGGGTCCTACAATGAGCAGTTCTTC.

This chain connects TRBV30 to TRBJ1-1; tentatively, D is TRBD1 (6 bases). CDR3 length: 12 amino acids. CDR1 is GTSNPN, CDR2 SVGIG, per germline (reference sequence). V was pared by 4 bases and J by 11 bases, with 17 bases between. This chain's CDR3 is CAWKGGLGSAFF. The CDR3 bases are TGTGCCTGGAAAGGGGGACTTGGGTCGGCTTTCTTT.

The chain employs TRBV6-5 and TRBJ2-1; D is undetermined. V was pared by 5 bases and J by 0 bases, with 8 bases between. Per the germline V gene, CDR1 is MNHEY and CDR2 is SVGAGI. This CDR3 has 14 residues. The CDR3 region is CASSQLGSYNEQFF. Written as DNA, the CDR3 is TGTGCCAGCAGTCAGCTTGGCTCCTACAATGAGCAGTTCTTC.

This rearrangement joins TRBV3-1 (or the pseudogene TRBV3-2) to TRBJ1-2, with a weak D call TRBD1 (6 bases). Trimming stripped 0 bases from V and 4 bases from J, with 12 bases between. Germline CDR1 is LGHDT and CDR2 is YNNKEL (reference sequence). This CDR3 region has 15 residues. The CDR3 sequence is CASSQDYWGLYGYTF. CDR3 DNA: TGTGCCAGCAGCCAAGATTATTGGGGGCTCTATGGCTACACCTTC.

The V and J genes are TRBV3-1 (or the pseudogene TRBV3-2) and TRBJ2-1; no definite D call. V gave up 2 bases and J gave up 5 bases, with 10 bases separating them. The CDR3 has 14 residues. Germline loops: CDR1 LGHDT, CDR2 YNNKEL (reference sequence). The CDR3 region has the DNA TGTGCCAGCAGCCAATCCTCATGGGACAATGAGCAGTTCTTC. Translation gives CASSQSSWDNEQFF.

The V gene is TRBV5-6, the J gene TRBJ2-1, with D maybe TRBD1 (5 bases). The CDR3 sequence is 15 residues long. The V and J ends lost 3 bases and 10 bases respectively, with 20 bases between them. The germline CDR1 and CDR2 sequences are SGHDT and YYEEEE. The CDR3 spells CASSSRGWRTAEQFF. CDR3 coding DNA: TGTGCCAGCAGCTCAAGGGGATGGCGAACCGCCGAGCAGTTCTTC.

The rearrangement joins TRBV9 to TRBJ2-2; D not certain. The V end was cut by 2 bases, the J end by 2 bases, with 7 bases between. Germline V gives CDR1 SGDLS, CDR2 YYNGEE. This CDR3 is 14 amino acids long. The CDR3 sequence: CASSVLGNTGELFF. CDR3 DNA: TGTGCCAGCAGCGTCCTAGGCAACACCGGGGAGCTGTTTTTT.

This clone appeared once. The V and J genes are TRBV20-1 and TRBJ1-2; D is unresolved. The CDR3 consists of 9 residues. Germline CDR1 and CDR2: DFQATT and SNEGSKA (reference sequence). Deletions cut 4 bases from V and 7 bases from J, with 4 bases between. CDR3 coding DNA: TGCAGTGCTATAGGTGGCTACACCTTC. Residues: CSAIGGYTF.

CDR3 coding DNA: TGCGCCAGCAGCCAAGCGCCGACCTACAATGAGCAGTTCTTC. Amino acids: CASSQAPTYNEQFF. This chain joins TRBV4-1 and TRBJ2-1, with D uncertain. V shed 1 base and J shed 2 bases, with 6 bases lying between them. Per the germline V gene, CDR1 is MGHRA and CDR2 is YSYEKL. The CDR3 has 14 residues.

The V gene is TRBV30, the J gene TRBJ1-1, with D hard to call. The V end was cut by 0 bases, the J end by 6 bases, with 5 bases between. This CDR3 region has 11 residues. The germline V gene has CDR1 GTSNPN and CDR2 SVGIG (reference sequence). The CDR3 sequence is CAWSVRPEAFF. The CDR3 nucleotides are TGTGCCTGGAGTGTAAGGCCTGAAGCTTTCTTT.

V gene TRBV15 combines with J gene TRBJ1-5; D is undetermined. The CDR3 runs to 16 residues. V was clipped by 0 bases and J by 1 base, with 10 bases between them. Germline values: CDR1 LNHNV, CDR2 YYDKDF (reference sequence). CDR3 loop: CATSRDRAVSNQPQHF. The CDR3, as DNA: TGTGCCACCAGCAGAGATCGGGCGGTCAGCAATCAGCCCCAGCATTTT.

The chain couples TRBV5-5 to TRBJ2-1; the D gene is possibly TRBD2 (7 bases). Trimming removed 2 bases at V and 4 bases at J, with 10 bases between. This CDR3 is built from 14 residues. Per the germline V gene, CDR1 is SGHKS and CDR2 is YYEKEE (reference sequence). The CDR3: CASSFEGGYNEQFF. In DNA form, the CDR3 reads TGTGCCAGCAGCTTCGAGGGGGGGTACAATGAGCAGTTCTTC.

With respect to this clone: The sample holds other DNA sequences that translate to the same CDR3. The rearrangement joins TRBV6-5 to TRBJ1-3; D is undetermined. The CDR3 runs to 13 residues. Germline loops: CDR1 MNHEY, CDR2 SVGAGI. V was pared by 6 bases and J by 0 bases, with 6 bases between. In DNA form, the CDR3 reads TGTGCCAGCAGCCCAAGCTCTGGAAACACCATATATTTT. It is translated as CASSPSSGNTIYF.

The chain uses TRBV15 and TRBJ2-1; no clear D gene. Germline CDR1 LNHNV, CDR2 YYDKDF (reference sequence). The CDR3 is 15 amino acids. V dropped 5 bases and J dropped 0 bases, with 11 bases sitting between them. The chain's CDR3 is CATSSDFDSYNEQFF. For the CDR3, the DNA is TGTGCCACCAGCTCAGACTTCGACTCCTACAATGAGCAGTTCTTC.

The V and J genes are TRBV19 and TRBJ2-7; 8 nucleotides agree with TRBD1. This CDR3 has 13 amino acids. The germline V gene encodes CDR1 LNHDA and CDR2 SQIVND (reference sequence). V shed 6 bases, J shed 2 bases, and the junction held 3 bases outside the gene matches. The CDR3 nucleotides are TGTGCCAGTAGACAGGGGGGAACCTACGAGCAGTACTTC. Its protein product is CASRQGGTYEQYF.

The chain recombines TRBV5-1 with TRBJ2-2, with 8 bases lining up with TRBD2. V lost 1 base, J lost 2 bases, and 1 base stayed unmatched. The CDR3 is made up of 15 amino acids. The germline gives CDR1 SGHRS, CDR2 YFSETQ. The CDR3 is CASSLTSGNTGELFF. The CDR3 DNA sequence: TGCGCCAGCAGCTTGACTAGCGGAAACACCGGGGAGCTGTTTTTT.

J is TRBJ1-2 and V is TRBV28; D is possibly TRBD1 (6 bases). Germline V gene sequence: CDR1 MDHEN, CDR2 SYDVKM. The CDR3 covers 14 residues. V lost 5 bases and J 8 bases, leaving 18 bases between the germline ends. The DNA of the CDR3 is TGTGCCAGCAGTCCGGTGCGGGGGGCGAGCGGCTACACCTTC. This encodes CASSPVRGASGYTF.

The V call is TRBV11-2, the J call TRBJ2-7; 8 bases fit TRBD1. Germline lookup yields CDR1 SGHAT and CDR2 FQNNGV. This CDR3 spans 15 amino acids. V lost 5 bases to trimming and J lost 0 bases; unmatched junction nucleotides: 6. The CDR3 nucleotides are TGTGCCAGCAGCGCCCAGGGACAGGTCTCCTACGAGCAGTACTTC. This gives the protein CASSAQGQVSYEQYF.

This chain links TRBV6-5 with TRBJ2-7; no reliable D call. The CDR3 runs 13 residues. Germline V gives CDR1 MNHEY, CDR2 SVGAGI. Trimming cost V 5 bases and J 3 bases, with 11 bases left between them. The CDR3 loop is CASSIEPSYEQYF. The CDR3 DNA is TGTGCCAGCAGTATTGAGCCTAGCTACGAGCAGTACTTC.

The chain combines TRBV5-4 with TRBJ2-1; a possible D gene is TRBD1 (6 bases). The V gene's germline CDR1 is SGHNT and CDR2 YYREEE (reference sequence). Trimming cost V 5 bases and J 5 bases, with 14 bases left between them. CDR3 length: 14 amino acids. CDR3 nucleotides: TGTGCCAGCAGTCGGACGGACAGCCACAATGAGCAGTTCTTC. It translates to CASSRTDSHNEQFF.

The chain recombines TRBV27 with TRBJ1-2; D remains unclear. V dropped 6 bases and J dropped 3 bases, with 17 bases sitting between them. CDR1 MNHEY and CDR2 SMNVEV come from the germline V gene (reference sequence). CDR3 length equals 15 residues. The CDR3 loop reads CASRIGSLVDYGYTF. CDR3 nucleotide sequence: TGTGCCAGCAGAATCGGGAGCCTCGTCGACTATGGCTACACCTTC.

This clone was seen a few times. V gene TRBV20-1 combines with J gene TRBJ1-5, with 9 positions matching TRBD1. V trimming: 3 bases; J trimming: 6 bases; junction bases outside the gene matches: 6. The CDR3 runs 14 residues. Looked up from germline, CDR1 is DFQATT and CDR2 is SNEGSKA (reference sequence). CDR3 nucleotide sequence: TGCAGTGCTAGTAGGACAGGGGTGATTCAGCCCCAGCATTTT. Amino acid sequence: CSASRTGVIQPQHF.